This T cell receptor (beta chain) was identified during a study of spatial heterogeneity in lung cancer. Each TCR cDNA molecule bore a unique molecular identifier. TCRdb fed the 5' RACE reads into MiXCR, producing one record per CDR3 protein. The table shows around 1,600 distinct CDR3 sequences, with around 5% occurring only once. The CDR3 covers 17 residues. V was pared by 3 bases and J by 5 bases, with 20 bases between. Time point described: sample taken at primary tumor resection. The chain uses TRBV23-1 and TRBJ1-5; TRBD1 is a possible D gene (6 bases). TRBV23-1 is given ORF status, its function remaining uncertain. The material was normal lung tissue next to the tumor, obtained at surgery. The sequence was obtained from a female donor with early-stage non-small cell lung cancer. The chain's CDR3 is CASSHPHRELRDQPQHF. CDR3 sequence (DNA): TGCGCCAGCAGTCACCCCCACAGGGAGCTTCGCGATCAGCCCCAGCATTTT.